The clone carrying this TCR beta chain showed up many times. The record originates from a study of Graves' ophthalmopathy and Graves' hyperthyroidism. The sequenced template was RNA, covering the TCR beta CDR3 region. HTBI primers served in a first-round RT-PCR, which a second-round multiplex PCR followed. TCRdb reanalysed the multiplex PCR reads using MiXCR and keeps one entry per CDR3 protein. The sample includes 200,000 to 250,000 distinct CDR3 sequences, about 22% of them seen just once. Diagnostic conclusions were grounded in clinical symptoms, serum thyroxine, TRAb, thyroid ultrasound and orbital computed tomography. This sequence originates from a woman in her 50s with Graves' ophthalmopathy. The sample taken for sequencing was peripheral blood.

The DNA for the CDR3 is TGTGCCAGCAGTTACCTAGGCACTGAAGCTTTCTTT. This encodes CASSYLGTEAFF. The rearrangement joins TRBV6-2 or TRBV6-3 to TRBJ1-1, with unresolved D. Germline CDR1 and CDR2: MNHEY and SVGEGT. Trimming shortened V by 2 bases and J by 4 bases, and 5 bases separated the two germline ends. CDR3 length equals 12 residues.